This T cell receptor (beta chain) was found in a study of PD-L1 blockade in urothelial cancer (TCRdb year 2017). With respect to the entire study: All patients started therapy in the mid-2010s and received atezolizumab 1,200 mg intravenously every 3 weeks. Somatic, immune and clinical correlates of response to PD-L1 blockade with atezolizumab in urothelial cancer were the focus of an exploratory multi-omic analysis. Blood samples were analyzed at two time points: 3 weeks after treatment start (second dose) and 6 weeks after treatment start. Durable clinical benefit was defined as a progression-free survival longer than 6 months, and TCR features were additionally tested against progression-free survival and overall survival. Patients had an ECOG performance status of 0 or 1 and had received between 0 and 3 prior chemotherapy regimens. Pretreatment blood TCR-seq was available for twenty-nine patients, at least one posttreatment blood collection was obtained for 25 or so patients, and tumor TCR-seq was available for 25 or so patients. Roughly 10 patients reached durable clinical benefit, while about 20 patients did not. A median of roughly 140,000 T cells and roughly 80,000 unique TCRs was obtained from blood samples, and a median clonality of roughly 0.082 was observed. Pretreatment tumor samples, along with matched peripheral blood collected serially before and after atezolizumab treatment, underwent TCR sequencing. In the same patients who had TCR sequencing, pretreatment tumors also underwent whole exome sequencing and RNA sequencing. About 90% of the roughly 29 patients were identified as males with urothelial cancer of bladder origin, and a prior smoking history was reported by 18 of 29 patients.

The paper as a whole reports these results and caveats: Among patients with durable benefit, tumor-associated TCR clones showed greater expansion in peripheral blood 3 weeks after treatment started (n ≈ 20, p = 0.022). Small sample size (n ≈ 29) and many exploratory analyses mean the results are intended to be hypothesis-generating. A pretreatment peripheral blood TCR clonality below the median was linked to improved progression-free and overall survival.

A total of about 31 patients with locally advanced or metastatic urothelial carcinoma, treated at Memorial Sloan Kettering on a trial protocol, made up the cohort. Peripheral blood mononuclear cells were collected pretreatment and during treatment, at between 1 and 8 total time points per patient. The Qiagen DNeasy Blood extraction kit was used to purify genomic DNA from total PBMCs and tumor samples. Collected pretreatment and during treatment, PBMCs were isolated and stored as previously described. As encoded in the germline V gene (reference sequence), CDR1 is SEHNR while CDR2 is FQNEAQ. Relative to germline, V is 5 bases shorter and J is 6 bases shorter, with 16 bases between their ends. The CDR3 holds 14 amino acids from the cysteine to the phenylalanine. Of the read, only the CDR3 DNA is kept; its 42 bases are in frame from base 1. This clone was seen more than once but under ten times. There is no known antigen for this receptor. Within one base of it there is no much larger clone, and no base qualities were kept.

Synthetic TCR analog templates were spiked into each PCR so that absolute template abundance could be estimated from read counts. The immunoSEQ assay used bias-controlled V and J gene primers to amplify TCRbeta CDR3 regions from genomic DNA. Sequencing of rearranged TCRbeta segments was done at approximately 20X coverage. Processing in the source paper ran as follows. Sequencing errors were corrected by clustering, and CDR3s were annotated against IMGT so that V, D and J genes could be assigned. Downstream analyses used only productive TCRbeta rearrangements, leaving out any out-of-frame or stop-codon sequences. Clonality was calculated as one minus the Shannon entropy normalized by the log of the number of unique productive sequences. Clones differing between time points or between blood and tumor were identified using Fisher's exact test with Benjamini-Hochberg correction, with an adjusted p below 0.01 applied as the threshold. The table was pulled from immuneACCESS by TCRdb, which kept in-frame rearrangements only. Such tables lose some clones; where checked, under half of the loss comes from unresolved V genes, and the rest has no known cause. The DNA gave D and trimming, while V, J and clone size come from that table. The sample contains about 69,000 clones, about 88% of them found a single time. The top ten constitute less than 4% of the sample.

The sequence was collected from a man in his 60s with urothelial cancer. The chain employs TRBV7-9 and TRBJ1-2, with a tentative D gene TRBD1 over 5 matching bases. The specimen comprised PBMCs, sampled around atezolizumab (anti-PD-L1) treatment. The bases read TGTGCCAGCAGCCTTAGACAGATTCGCCATGGCTACACCTTC. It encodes CASSLRQIRHGYTF.